This T cell receptor (beta chain) was documented in a study of blood T cell repertoires in COVID-19. About the study: The samples span acute and convalescent COVID-19 from the United States, Italy and Spain.

Source study methods: From reference gene primer amplification, estimates of nucleated cell counts were derived. Measured with immunoSEQ multiplex PCR; TCRdb has only the in-frame clones, and not every one. That table furnishes V, J and clone size, whereas the DNA furnished D and trimming. The repertoire has 45,000 to 55,000 clones, about 92% of them found once; the top ten carry 3.1%. This clone is a singleton in its sample. Trimming pared 2 bases from V and 1 base from J, leaving 5 bases between. The germline CDR1 and CDR2 sequences are SGHAT and FQNNGV. This CDR3 has 14 residues. The genes are TRBV11-2 and TRBJ2-2, with no clear D. The source of this sequence is a human donor in a cohort sampled during active COVID-19. Input material: peripheral blood. CDR3 region: CASSLRQNTGELFF. In DNA, the CDR3 is TGTGCCAGCAGCTTAAGACAGAACACCGGGGAGCTGTTTTTT.